The source of this T cell receptor (beta chain) is a study of T-cell memory formation after mild COVID-19. Looking at the study overall: For the most part, TCR clusters were specific to one donor.

MiXCR was run by TCRdb on the 5' RACE reads, yielding one entry per CDR3 protein. This table has around 250,000 distinct CDR3 sequences, 9.4% appearing once. As concerns this clonotype: Its antigen remains unidentified.

CDR1 and CDR2 (germline): DFQATT, SNEGSKA (reference sequence). This CDR3 has 14 amino acids. V lost 2 bases and J 4 bases, leaving 15 bases between the germline ends. Study findings and constraints: Later expanders leaned toward CD4+, whereas clones contracting from day 15 to 85 were balanced CD4/CD8. Unconfirmed was the SARS-CoV-2 specificity of second-wave clones that peaked on day 37. Some responding clones appeared in pre-infection memory, suggesting cross-reactive memory joined.

The sequence was collected from a man aged 18 to 30 who had mild COVID-19 (a few samples of this study predate the infection). Cell type and time point are not known. This sequence joins TRBV20-1 and TRBJ2-7; tentatively, D is TRBD2 (5 bases). The sequencing sample was made of PBMCs or a T cell subset sorted from them (not recorded which). The CDR3 reads CSARHPGIGYEQYF. In nucleotides, the CDR3 is TGCAGTGCTAGACACCCGGGGATCGGTTACGAGCAGTACTTC.